This TCR beta chain was sequenced during a study of cytomegalovirus exposure and HLA in healthy donors. A note on this clone: Its antigen remains unknown.

General observations from the study: The study labeled 164 TCR beta chains cytomegalovirus-associated.

Measured with immunoSEQ multiplex PCR; TCRdb has only the in-frame clones, and not every one. The sample has some 170,000 clones; more than 75% are singletons. V was pared by 3 bases and J by 3 bases, with 4 bases of the junction left unmatched. The length of the CDR3 is 14 residues. Germline CDR1 SGHTS, CDR2 YDEGEE. This chain connects TRBV5-8 to TRBJ2-3; 7 positions agree with TRBD2. The sequence came from a woman aged 25 to 39 in good health and CMV-seronegative. What was sequenced was PBMCs. The DNA for the CDR3 is TGTGCCAGCAGCTGGGAGGGGCGGACAGATACGCAGTATTTT. The encoded protein is CASSWEGRTDTQYF.